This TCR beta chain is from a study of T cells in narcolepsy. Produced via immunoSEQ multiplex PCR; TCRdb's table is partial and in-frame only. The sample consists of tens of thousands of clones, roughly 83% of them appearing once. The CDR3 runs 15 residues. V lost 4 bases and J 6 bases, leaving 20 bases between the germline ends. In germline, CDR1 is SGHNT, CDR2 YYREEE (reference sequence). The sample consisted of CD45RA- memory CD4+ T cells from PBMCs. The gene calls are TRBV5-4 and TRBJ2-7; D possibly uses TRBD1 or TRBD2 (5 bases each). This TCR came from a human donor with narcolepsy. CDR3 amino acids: CASSPGTSVSIEQYF. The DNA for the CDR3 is TGTGCCAGCAGCCCCGGGACGTCGGTTTCTATCGAGCAGTACTTC.